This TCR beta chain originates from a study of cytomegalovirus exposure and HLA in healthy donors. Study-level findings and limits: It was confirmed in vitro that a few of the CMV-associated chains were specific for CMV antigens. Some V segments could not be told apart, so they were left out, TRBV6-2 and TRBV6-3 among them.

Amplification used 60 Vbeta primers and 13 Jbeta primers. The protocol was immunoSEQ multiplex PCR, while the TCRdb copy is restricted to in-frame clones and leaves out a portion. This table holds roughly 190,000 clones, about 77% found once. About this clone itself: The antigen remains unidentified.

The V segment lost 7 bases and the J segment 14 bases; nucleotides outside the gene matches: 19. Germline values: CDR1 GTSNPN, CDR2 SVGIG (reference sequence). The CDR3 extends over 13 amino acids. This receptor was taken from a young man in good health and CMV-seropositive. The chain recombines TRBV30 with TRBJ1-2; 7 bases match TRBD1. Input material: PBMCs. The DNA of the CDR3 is TGTGCCTCCAATTTAGTGAGGGACAGCCCAAGGACCTTC. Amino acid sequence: CASNLVRDSPRTF.